Detailed here is one T cell receptor beta chain. V was trimmed by 2 bases and J by 4 bases, leaving 15 bases between them. This CDR3 has 16 amino acids. Germline values: CDR1 MNHEY, CDR2 SVGEGT. These data come from a study of blood T cell repertoires in COVID-19. TCRdb keeps only in-frame clones here, not all; method: immunoSEQ multiplex PCR. Among 450,000 or so clones listed, roughly 90% were seen once. The chain couples TRBV6-2 or TRBV6-3 to TRBJ1-3; tentatively, D is TRBD1 (5 bases). The sequenced material came from peripheral blood. The TCR comes from a woman between 40 and 55 years old with COVID-19, enrolled during active disease. CDR3 sequence (DNA): TGTGCCAGCAGTTACCTCCGCGGGACCCTCGGAAACACCATATATTTT. It yields the protein CASSYLRGTLGNTIYF.